A selection of T cell receptor beta chains follows, all from one sample in a study of T-cell reconstitution after alpha-beta-depleted transplantation in children. MiXCR was run by TCRdb on the PCR reads, yielding one entry per CDR3 protein. The repertoire holds a few hundred thousand distinct CDR3 sequences, 25% to 30% seen once, with around a third in the top ten. Sample: PBMCs, taken before TCRalphabeta/CD19-depleted stem cell transplant. All receptors derive from a boy in the first two years of life with Wiskott-Aldrich syndrome, due to receive a stem cell transplant. Each CDR3 is given with its conserved first and last residue. D genes are given only for firm matches. Clone size is shown for a subset of rows, as once, few, many or a class of expanded clone.

d_call	v_call	j_call	clone_size	cdr3_nt	cdr3_aa
TRBD2	TRBV5-1	TRBJ2-1	NA	TGCGCCAGCAGCACCCTACTAGCGGGAGTCAACAATGAGCAGTTCTTC	CASSTLLAGVNNEQFF
NA	TRBV6-5	TRBJ2-5	few	TGTGCCAGCAGTACTCGGGTGGGACGTCGGGAGACCCAGTACTTC	CASSTRVGRRETQYF
TRBD1	TRBV29-1	TRBJ2-3	NA	TGCAGCGTTGGGGCTGACAGGGTCCGGGGTGATACGCAGTATTTT	CSVGADRVRGDTQYF
TRBD1	TRBV20-1	TRBJ2-5	NA	TGCAGTGCTACTTCAGACAGGGGGCAAGAGACCCAGTACTTC	CSATSDRGQETQYF
TRBD2	TRBV12-3/TRBV12-4	TRBJ2-1	NA	TGTGCCAGCAGTTTCCCCGGGACTAGCGGGGGGAGGTCCTACAATGAGCAGTTCTTC	CASSFPGTSGGRSYNEQFF
NA	TRBV5-1	TRBJ2-1	few	TGCGCCAGCTCAACAGGGAACGAGAAGGAGTTCTTC	CASSTGNEKEFF
TRBD1	TRBV28	TRBJ2-1	NA	TGTGCCAGCCTCTGGACAGGGTCCTACAATGAGCAGTTCTTC	CASLWTGSYNEQFF
NA	TRBV2	TRBJ2-1	few	TGTGCCAGCACCCCGGTTGCGGTTGGTGAGCAGTTCTTC	CASTPVAVGEQFF
TRBD2	TRBV5-1	TRBJ2-1	NA	TGCGCCAGCAGCTACACCTCATTAGCGGGAAAGGGGAATGAGCAGTTCTTC	CASSYTSLAGKGNEQFF
TRBD1	TRBV5-1	TRBJ1-2	few	TGCGCCAGCAGCACGGGACAGGGGGTCTATGGCTACACCTTC	CASSTGQGVYGYTF
TRBD1	TRBV5-1	TRBJ2-7	few	TGCGCCAGCGATCCGCCCGCAGGGGGTCCCTACGAGCAGTACTTC	CASDPPAGGPYEQYF
TRBD2	TRBV2	TRBJ2-7	NA	TGTGCCAGCAGGTGGGCTAGCGGGAACTACGAGCAGTACTTC	CASRWASGNYEQYF
NA	TRBV15	TRBJ2-2	few	TGTGCCACCAGCAGAGATGGAACGTACACCGGGGAGCTGTTTTTT	CATSRDGTYTGELFF
NA	TRBV28	TRBJ2-1	NA	TGTGCCAGCAGTTCCCGGCGGACTTTGCCTGAGCAGTTCTTC	CASSSRRTLPEQFF
NA	TRBV24-1	TRBJ2-3	few	TGTGCCACCAGTGAACCCTCCGGGACCCCGGGGACAGATACGCAGTATTTT	CATSEPSGTPGTDTQYF
TRBD2	TRBV10-3	TRBJ2-1	NA	TGTGCCATCAGTGAGTCTTGGCTAGCGGGAGGTGAGCAGTTCTTC	CAISESWLAGGEQFF
NA	TRBV7-9	TRBJ2-4	NA	TGTGCCAGCAGCTTAGGTGGCGGGGAAGCCAAAAACAGTCAGTACTTC	CASSLGGGEAKNSQYF
NA	TRBV13	TRBJ1-1	NA	TGTGCCAGCAGCCCCCCAACAGGCACTGAAGCTTTCTTT	CASSPPTGTEAFF
NA	TRBV29-1	TRBJ2-1	NA	TGCAGCGTTGCCCCGACTAGTTCCTACAATGAGCAGTTCTTC	CSVAPTSSYNEQFF
TRBD2	TRBV3-1	TRBJ2-3	few	TGTGCCAGCAGCCAAGAGGTCCCGGGTAGCGGGAGGGCCCGAGATACGCAGTATTTT	CASSQEVPGSGRARDTQYF
TRBD2	TRBV6-5	TRBJ2-1	NA	TGTGCCAGCAGTTACGACGGGAGGCCACAGAATGAGCAGTTCTTT	CASSYDGRPQNEQFF
NA	TRBV12-3/TRBV12-4	TRBJ1-1	few	TGTGCCAGCAGTACAACTAGGGGTCCCGAAGCTTTCTTT	CASSTTRGPEAFF
NA	TRBV29-1	TRBJ1-2	few	TGCAGCGTTGGTCGGGTATCGGGCTATGGCTACACCTTC	CSVGRVSGYGYTF
NA	TRBV20-1	TRBJ1-3	few	TGCAGTGCTAGCCAGGGAGGCTCTGGAAACACCATATATTTT	CSASQGGSGNTIYF
NA	TRBV29-1	TRBJ2-7	NA	TGCAGCGTTGAGGGAGCGTCCCCCTACGAGCAGTACTTC	CSVEGASPYEQYF
NA	TRBV27	TRBJ1-5	NA	TGTGCCAGCAGTTGGGGGCGAGATCAGCCCCAGCATTTT	CASSWGRDQPQHF
NA	TRBV5-1	TRBJ2-3	few	TGCGCCAGCAGCTCGGCTAGTTCTGACACAGATACGCAGTATTTT	CASSSASSDTDTQYF
NA	TRBV5-1	TRBJ1-1	few	TGCGCCAGCAGCTTGGGGCCGGGCCCCAGTGAAGCTTTCTTT	CASSLGPGPSEAFF
NA	TRBV20-1	TRBJ2-7	NA	TGCAGTGCTAGTCGCCTCGGGGACGGGGGCGAGCAGTACTTC	CSASRLGDGGEQYF
TRBD2	TRBV14	TRBJ2-1	NA	TGTGCCAGCAGCCAAGGGCTTGGACTAGCGGGAGACAATGAGCAGTTCTTC	CASSQGLGLAGDNEQFF
TRBD1	TRBV20-1	TRBJ2-7	few	TGCAGTGCCCACCGGGACAGCTCCTACGAGCAGTACTTC	CSAHRDSSYEQYF
TRBD2	TRBV4-1	TRBJ2-3	NA	TGCGCCAGCAGCCAAAACCCATTCGGCGGGAGAACAGATACGCAGTATTTT	CASSQNPFGGRTDTQYF
TRBD1	TRBV29-1	TRBJ2-5	NA	TGCAGCGTGGGACAGGGGGCTGGGGAGACCCAGTACTTC	CSVGQGAGETQYF
TRBD2	TRBV27	TRBJ2-5	few	TGTGCCAGCAGCGCCGGGAGGGTTTGGGAAGAGACCCAGTACTTC	CASSAGRVWEETQYF
NA	TRBV15	TRBJ2-5	NA	TGTGCCACCAGCCTACAAGAGACCCAGTACTTC	CATSLQETQYF
NA	TRBV5-1	TRBJ2-2	NA	TGCGCCAGCAGCCCTCCCCTGAACACCGGGGAGCTGTTTTTT	CASSPPLNTGELFF
TRBD1	TRBV5-8	TRBJ2-7	few	TGTGCCAGCAGTCTTAAGACAGGGATGCTTTACGAGCAGTACTTC	CASSLKTGMLYEQYF
TRBD2	TRBV3-1	TRBJ2-7	NA	TGTGCCAGCAGCCTTAGCGGGAGGTGGAGCGAGCAGTACTTC	CASSLSGRWSEQYF
TRBD2	TRBV20-1	TRBJ2-3	NA	TGCAGTGCCACCACGGCGGGAGGGCCCACAGATACGCAGTATTTT	CSATTAGGPTDTQYF
TRBD1	TRBV6-1	TRBJ2-5	NA	TGTGCCAGCGAGGCAGGGGGCGAGACCCAGTACTTC	CASEAGGETQYF
NA	TRBV5-1	TRBJ2-2	few	TGCGCCAGCAGCTTGAACTGGCCGAACACCGGGGAGCTGTTTTTT	CASSLNWPNTGELFF
TRBD2	TRBV10-3	TRBJ2-5	NA	TGTGCCATTTCTTGGGGGGGAGCAGAAGAGACCCAGTACTTC	CAISWGGAEETQYF
TRBD1	TRBV5-6	TRBJ2-1	NA	TGTGCCAGCAGCGGACCCTGGACAGGAACCTACAATGAGCAGTTCTTC	CASSGPWTGTYNEQFF
TRBD2	TRBV5-6	TRBJ2-5	NA	TGTGCCAGCAGCCCGCTTGATGGTAGCGGGCAAGAGACCCAGTACTTC	CASSPLDGSGQETQYF
NA	TRBV11-2	TRBJ2-4	few	TGTGCCAGCAGCTTAAATGTCCTAGTGGGCCAAGCCAAAAACATTCAGTACTTC	CASSLNVLVGQAKNIQYF
NA	TRBV5-1	TRBJ2-6	NA	TGCGCCAGCAGCTTGCAGGGACTTGCTGGGGCCAACGTCCTGACTTTC	CASSLQGLAGANVLTF
NA	TRBV5-1	TRBJ2-1	few	TGCGCCAGCAGCTTGGATGCGAACTCCTACAATGAGCAGTTCTTC	CASSLDANSYNEQFF
NA	TRBV9	TRBJ1-5	NA	TGTGCCAGCAATAGGGACGGAGGGGATCAGCCCCAGCATTTT	CASNRDGGDQPQHF
NA	TRBV5-5	TRBJ2-3	few	TGTGCCAGCAGCCGAACCAGGGGATGGACAGATACGCAGTATTTT	CASSRTRGWTDTQYF
NA	TRBV20-1	TRBJ2-3	NA	TGCAGTGCTAGGGTCGGAGATATGCAGTATTTT	CSARVGDMQYF
NA	TRBV4-1	TRBJ2-5	few	TGCGCCAGCAGCCAAGAAAGGGGAAGCGGCCAAGAGACCCAGTACTTC	CASSQERGSGQETQYF
NA	TRBV7-6	TRBJ2-1	many	TGTGCCAGCAGCTTAGGTAGTAGTGAGTCCTACAATGAGCAGTTCTTC	CASSLGSSESYNEQFF
NA	TRBV7-7	TRBJ2-2	few	TGTGCCAGCAGCTGGTCAGGGCTAACGGGGGAGCTGTTTTTT	CASSWSGLTGELFF
NA	TRBV6-1	TRBJ2-7	NA	TGTGCCAGCCTGTATGGCGGTTCCTACGAGCAGTACTTC	CASLYGGSYEQYF
NA	TRBV23-1	TRBJ2-7	few	TGCGCCAGCAGTCAAGGATGTTACGAGCAGTACTTC	CASSQGCYEQYF
NA	TRBV30	TRBJ2-1	NA	TGTGCCTTCTCCAGCACCTACAATGAGCAGTTCTTC	CAFSSTYNEQFF
TRBD1	TRBV20-1	TRBJ1-3	once	TGCAGTGCTGGAACAGGGGGGCACTCTGGAAACACCATATATTTT	CSAGTGGHSGNTIYF
TRBD1	TRBV3-1	TRBJ1-2	NA	TGTGCCAGCAGCCAAGTTACAGGGGGCCCCTACACCTTC	CASSQVTGGPYTF
NA	TRBV15	TRBJ2-7	NA	TGTGCCACCAGCAGAGATCCAACCCGACCGGTCTACGAGCAGTACTTC	CATSRDPTRPVYEQYF